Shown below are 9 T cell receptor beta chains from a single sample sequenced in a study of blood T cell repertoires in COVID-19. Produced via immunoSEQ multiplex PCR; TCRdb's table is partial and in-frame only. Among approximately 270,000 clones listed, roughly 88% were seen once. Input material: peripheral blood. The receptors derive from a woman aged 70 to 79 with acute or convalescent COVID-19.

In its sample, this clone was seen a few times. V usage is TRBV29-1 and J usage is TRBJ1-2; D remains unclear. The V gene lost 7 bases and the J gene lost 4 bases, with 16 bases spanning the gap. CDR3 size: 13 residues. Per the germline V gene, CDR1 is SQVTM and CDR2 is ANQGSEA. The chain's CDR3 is CSATDTLGYGYTF. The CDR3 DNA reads TGCAGCGCTACAGATACCCTGGGCTATGGCTACACCTTC.

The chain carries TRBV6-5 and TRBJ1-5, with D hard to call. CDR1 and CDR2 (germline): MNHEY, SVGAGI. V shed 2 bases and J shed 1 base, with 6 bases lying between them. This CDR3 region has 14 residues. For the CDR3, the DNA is TGTGCCAGCAGTTACATGGAGAGCAATCAGCCCCAGCATTTT. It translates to CASSYMESNQPQHF.

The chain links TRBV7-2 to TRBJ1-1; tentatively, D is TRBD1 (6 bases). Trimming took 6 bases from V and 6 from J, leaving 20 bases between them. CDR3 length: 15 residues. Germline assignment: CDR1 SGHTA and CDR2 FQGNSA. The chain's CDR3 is CASRRDGGRGAEAFF. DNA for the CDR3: TGTGCCAGCAGGAGGGACGGGGGGCGAGGCGCTGAAGCTTTCTTT. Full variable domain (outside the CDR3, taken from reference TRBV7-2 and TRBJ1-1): GAGVSQSPSNKVTEKGKDVELRCDPISGHTALYWYRQSLGQGLEFLIYFQGNSAPDKSGLPSDRFSAERTGGSVSTLTIQRTQQEDSAVYLCASRRDGGRGAEAFFGQGTRLTVV.

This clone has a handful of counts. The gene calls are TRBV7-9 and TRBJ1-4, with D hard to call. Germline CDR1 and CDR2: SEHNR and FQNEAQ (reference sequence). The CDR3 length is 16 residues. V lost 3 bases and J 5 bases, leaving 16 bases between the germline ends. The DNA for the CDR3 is TGTGCCAGCAGCTTGTCCGACCGGGTTGTCAATGAAAAACTGTTTTTT. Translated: CASSLSDRVVNEKLFF.

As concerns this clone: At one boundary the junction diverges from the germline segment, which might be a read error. The CDR3 protein is CATGRGDTGELFF. Written as DNA, the CDR3 is TGTGCCACCGGCAGGGGAGATACCGGGGAGCTGTTTTTT. This chain links TRBV15 with TRBJ2-2; a possible D gene is TRBD1 (6 bases). The length of the CDR3 is 13 residues. The germline gives CDR1 LNHNV, CDR2 YYDKDF (reference sequence).

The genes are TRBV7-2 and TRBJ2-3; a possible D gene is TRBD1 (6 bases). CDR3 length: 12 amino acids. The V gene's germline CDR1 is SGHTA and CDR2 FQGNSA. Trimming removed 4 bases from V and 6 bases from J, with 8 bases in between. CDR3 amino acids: CASSSGEDTQYF. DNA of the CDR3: TGTGCCAGCAGCTCAGGGGAGGATACGCAGTATTTT. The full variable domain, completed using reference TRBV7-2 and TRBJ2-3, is GAGVSQSPSNKVTEKGKDVELRCDPISGHTALYWYRQSLGQGLEFLIYFQGNSAPDKSGLPSDRFSAERTGGSVSTLTIQRTQQEDSAVYLCASSSGEDTQYFGPGTRLTVL.

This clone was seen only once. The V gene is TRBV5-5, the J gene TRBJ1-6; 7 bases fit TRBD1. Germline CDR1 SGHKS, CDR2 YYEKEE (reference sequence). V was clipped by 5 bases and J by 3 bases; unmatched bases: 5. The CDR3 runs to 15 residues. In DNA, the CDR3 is TGTGCCAGCAGGCTTGGACAGGTCTATAATTCACCCCTCCACTTT. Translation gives CASRLGQVYNSPLHF.

For the CDR3, the DNA is TGTGCCAGCAGCTCCACAGGGGCCGGAAACACCATATATTTT. Translation: CASSSTGAGNTIYF. The rearrangement joins TRBV3-1 (or the pseudogene TRBV3-2) to TRBJ1-3, with 7 bases that match TRBD1. The CDR3 loop spans 14 amino acids. The V segment lost 5 bases and the J segment 4 bases; nucleotides outside the gene matches: 5. The germline CDR1 and CDR2 sequences are LGHDT and YNNKEL (reference sequence).

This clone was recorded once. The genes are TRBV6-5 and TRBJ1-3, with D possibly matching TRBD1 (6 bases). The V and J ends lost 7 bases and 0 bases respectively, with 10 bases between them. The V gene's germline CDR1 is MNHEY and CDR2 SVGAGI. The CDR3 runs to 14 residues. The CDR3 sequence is CASKGDNSGNTIYF. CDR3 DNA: TGTGCCAGCAAGGGGGACAACTCTGGAAACACCATATATTTT.